This is a list of T cell receptor beta chains from one sample in a study of T cell responses to AZD1222 COVID-19 vaccine. Assay used: immunoSEQ multiplex PCR; TCRdb lists only in-frame clones, some missing. In the table there are about 59,000 clones, roughly 87% of which are singletons. The material was peripheral blood, obtained 28 days after the second AZD1222 dose. These receptors were collected from an adult who received the AZD1222 COVID-19 vaccine. CDR3s include the opening cysteine and the closing phenylalanine or tryptophan. A D gene is named only where the DNA matches it firmly. Part of the rows lack a size; the others show once, few, many or a class for expanded clones.

clone_size	d_call	j_call	v_call	cdr3_aa	cdr3_nt
-	-	TRBJ2-1	TRBV21-1	CASIRQTDRVRNNEQFF	TGTGCCAGCATCCGCCAAACCGACAGGGTGAGAAACAATGAGCAGTTCTTC
-	-	TRBJ2-1	TRBV7-7	CASSLNEDHEQFF	TGTGCCAGCAGCTTAAATGAGGACCATGAGCAGTTCTTC
-	-	TRBJ1-5	TRBV30	CAWSVQRNQPQHF	TGTGCCTGGAGTGTACAGCGCAATCAGCCCCAGCATTTT
-	-	TRBJ1-3	TRBV9	CASSPRGSSGNTIYF	TGTGCCAGCAGCCCCCGGGGCAGCTCTGGAAACACCATATATTTT
-	TRBD1	TRBJ1-3	TRBV28	CASSLHGQGAGDTIYF	TGTGCCAGCAGTCTCCACGGACAGGGGGCCGGAGACACCATATATTTT
once	-	TRBJ1-6	TRBV28	CASSDRTGSNSPLHF	TGTGCCAGCAGTGACCGGACGGGTAGTAATTCACCCCTCCACTTT
-	-	TRBJ2-5	TRBV6-6	CASSYLWTEETQYF	TGTGCCAGCAGTTACCTTTGGACCGAAGAGACCCAGTACTTC
-	TRBD2	TRBJ2-1	TRBV10-2	CASRPGTSGSYNEQFF	TGCGCCAGCAGACCTGGGACTAGCGGGAGTTACAATGAGCAGTTCTTC
-	-	TRBJ2-4	TRBV19	CASSIAAGKNIQYF	TGTGCCAGTAGTATAGCGGCTGGCAAAAACATTCAGTACTTC
-	-	TRBJ2-2	TRBV30	CAWSVIGTGELFF	TGTGCCTGGAGTGTAATTGGGACCGGGGAGCTGTTTTTT
-	-	TRBJ1-2	TRBV28	CASLEGVTGTYGYTF	TGTGCCAGCTTAGAAGGGGTGACAGGAACCTATGGCTACACCTTC
few	-	TRBJ1-6	TRBV12-3/TRBV12-4	CAIRRGGNSPLHF	TGTGCCATCCGAAGGGGCGGGAATTCACCCCTCCACTTT
-	-	TRBJ2-1	TRBV15	CATRDNDEQFF	TGTGCCACCAGGGACAACGATGAGCAGTTCTTC
-	-	TRBJ2-2	TRBV29-1	CSVTLDRNTGELFF	TGCAGCGTTACTTTAGACAGAAACACCGGGGAGCTGTTTTTT
-	TRBD2	TRBJ2-1	TRBV7-6	CASSLALLRGGHNEQFF	TGTGCCAGCAGCTTAGCTTTATTGCGGGGGGGCCACAATGAGCAGTTCTTC
-	-	TRBJ1-5	TRBV4-3	CASSQEGREGPQHF	TGCGCCAGCAGCCAAGAAGGCAGGGAAGGGCCCCAGCATTTT
-	-	TRBJ1-2	TRBV28	CAGGSGAASSNYGYTF	TGTGCCGGGGGATCCGGGGCCGCTTCCTCTAACTATGGCTACACCTTC
-	-	TRBJ2-7	TRBV19	CAGPVYEQYF	TGTGCCGGGCCAGTCTACGAGCAGTACTTC
once	TRBD2	TRBJ2-3	TRBV7-9	CASSQTSGVYNTQYF	TGTGCCAGCAGCCAGACTAGCGGGGTATATAATACGCAGTATTTT
-	-	TRBJ2-3	TRBV5-8	CASSLVRSTDTQYF	TGTGCCAGCAGCTTGGTTAGAAGCACAGATACGCAGTATTTT
-	-	TRBJ1-1	TRBV18	CASSLENTEAFF	TGTGCCAGCTCACTGGAGAACACTGAAGCTTTCTTT
-	TRBD1	TRBJ1-1	TRBV5-1	CASREGTGTGEGSTEAFF	TGCGCCAGCAGAGAGGGGACAGGGACAGGGGAGGGTAGCACTGAAGCTTTCTTT
-	-	TRBJ2-1	TRBV5-1	CASSSGPDYNEQFF	TGCGCCAGCAGCTCCGGACCAGATTACAATGAGCAGTTCTTC
-	TRBD2	TRBJ2-1	TRBV5-1	CASSFMGQRGVYNEQFF	TGCGCCAGCAGCTTTATGGGGCAGCGGGGGGTCTACAATGAGCAGTTCTTC
-	TRBD2	TRBJ2-7	TRBV9	CASSEGLALREQYF	TGTGCCAGCAGCGAGGGACTAGCGTTGCGCGAGCAGTACTTC
-	-	TRBJ1-3	TRBV7-2	CASSFIGGRTGNTIYF	TGTGCCAGCAGCTTCATAGGGGGACGGACTGGAAACACCATATATTTT
-	TRBD2	TRBJ2-1	TRBV2	CASSVLAGNEQFF	TGTGCCAGCAGTGTCCTAGCGGGGAATGAGCAGTTCTTC
-	-	TRBJ1-2	TRBV28	CASSFRGGYTF	TGTGCCAGCAGTTTTCGTGGAGGCTACACCTTC
-	-	TRBJ1-1	TRBV28	CASSWTVMNTEAFF	TGTGCCAGCAGCTGGACGGTGATGAACACTGAAGCTTTCTTT
-	-	TRBJ2-1	TRBV7-8	CASSIWGADNEQFF	TGTGCCAGCAGTATATGGGGGGCCGACAATGAGCAGTTCTTC
-	-	TRBJ2-2	TRBV28	CASSLSSLGWGGELFF	TGTGCCAGCAGTTTATCCTCCCTCGGGTGGGGAGGGGAGCTGTTTTTT
-	TRBD1	TRBJ1-1	TRBV18	CASSRFRDRGQGSVLEAFF	TGTGCCAGCTCACGATTCCGGGACAGGGGGCAGGGGTCCGTATTGGAAGCTTTCTTT
-	TRBD1	TRBJ1-3	TRBV10-2	CASNGQGGNTIYF	TGCGCCAGCAACGGACAGGGTGGAAACACCATATATTTT
-	-	TRBJ1-1	TRBV19	CASSIPQGASMNTEAFF	TGTGCCAGTAGTATACCCCAGGGTGCGAGCATGAACACTGAAGCTTTCTTT
-	-	TRBJ1-2	TRBV9	CASSVEDGLRGYTF	TGTGCCAGCAGCGTAGAGGACGGCCTCCGGGGCTACACCTTC
-	-	TRBJ1-2	TRBV19	CASTANYGYTF	TGTGCCAGTACAGCAAACTATGGCTACACCTTC
-	-	TRBJ1-1	TRBV7-3	CASSSQGPRGEAFF	TGTGCCAGCAGTTCCCAGGGGCCGCGCGGTGAAGCTTTCTTT
-	-	TRBJ1-4	TRBV28	CASSLPGRVGEKLFF	TGTGCCAGCAGTTTACCCGGACGGGTAGGGGAAAAACTGTTTTTT
-	-	TRBJ2-7	TRBV10-2	CASSEIGYEQYF	TGCGCCAGCAGTGAGATAGGTTACGAGCAGTACTTC
-	-	TRBJ2-1	TRBV7-2	CASSLAVSSYNEQFF	TGTGCCAGCAGCTTAGCGGTTAGCTCCTACAATGAGCAGTTCTTC
-	-	TRBJ2-7	TRBV7-2	CASSLDYEQYF	TGTGCCAGCAGCCTAGACTACGAGCAGTACTTC
-	TRBD1	TRBJ1-6	TRBV28	CASGAAGQGNSPLHF	TGTGCCAGCGGCGCCGCGGGACAGGGGAATTCACCCCTCCACTTT
-	TRBD1	TRBJ2-5	TRBV5-1	CASSGTDQETQYF	TGCGCCAGCAGCGGGACAGATCAAGAGACCCAGTACTTC
-	TRBD1	TRBJ2-1	TRBV9	CASSVGQGWHNEQFF	TGTGCCAGCAGCGTAGGACAGGGTTGGCACAATGAGCAGTTCTTC
-	-	TRBJ2-3	TRBV3-1/TRBV3-2	CASSQDSGLGTDTQYF	TGTGCCAGCAGCCAAGATTCGGGGCTGGGAACAGATACGCAGTATTTT
-	-	TRBJ2-1	TRBV6-2/TRBV6-3	CASSYPGRTNFHNEQFF	TGTGCCAGCAGTTACCCCGGGCGGACTAACTTCCACAATGAGCAGTTCTTC
-	TRBD1	TRBJ1-5	TRBV29-1	CSVGTGAFQPQHF	TGCAGCGTTGGGACAGGGGCTTTCCAGCCCCAGCATTTT
-	TRBD2	TRBJ2-1	TRBV29-1	CSVPRGVADPAATNEQFF	TGCAGCGTTCCCCGGGGGGTAGCTGACCCCGCGGCGACCAATGAGCAGTTCTTC
-	-	TRBJ2-2	TRBV19	CASLGYSNTGELFF	TGTGCCAGTTTGGGCTACTCGAACACCGGGGAGCTGTTTTTT
-	-	TRBJ1-2	TRBV18	CASSPPEGGFGGYTF	TGTGCCAGCTCACCACCTGAAGGGGGATTCGGGGGCTACACCTTC
-	TRBD2	TRBJ2-1	TRBV7-8	CASSQASGGLSSYNEQFF	TGTGCCAGCAGCCAGGCAAGCGGGGGGCTGAGCTCCTACAATGAGCAGTTCTTC
-	-	TRBJ1-2	TRBV7-8	CASSPGLNVAGYTF	TGTGCCAGCAGCCCGGGACTTAACGTCGCGGGCTACACCTTC
-	TRBD1	TRBJ1-1	TRBV29-1	CSVGTGVRTEAFF	TGCAGCGTTGGCACAGGGGTGAGGACTGAAGCTTTCTTT
-	-	TRBJ1-5	TRBV25-1	CASSVGSQPQHF	TGTGCCAGCAGTGTCGGAAGTCAGCCCCAGCATTTT
-	-	TRBJ1-2	TRBV5-6	CASSLERVYGYTF	TGTGCCAGCAGCTTGGAGAGGGTCTATGGCTACACCTTC
-	TRBD2	TRBJ2-7	TRBV10-2	CASMESGAPQEQYF	TGCGCCAGCATGGAAAGCGGGGCGCCTCAGGAGCAGTACTTC
-	-	TRBJ2-3	TRBV19	CASSLQIRDTQYF	TGTGCCAGTAGTCTCCAGATCAGAGATACGCAGTATTTT
-	-	TRBJ2-5	TRBV19	CASSIGGLGTQYF	TGTGCCAGTAGTATAGGAGGGTTGGGGACCCAGTACTTC
once	TRBD1	TRBJ1-1	TRBV24-1	CATSDPTGGNTEAFF	TGTGCCACCAGTGACCCGACAGGGGGGAACACTGAAGCTTTCTTT